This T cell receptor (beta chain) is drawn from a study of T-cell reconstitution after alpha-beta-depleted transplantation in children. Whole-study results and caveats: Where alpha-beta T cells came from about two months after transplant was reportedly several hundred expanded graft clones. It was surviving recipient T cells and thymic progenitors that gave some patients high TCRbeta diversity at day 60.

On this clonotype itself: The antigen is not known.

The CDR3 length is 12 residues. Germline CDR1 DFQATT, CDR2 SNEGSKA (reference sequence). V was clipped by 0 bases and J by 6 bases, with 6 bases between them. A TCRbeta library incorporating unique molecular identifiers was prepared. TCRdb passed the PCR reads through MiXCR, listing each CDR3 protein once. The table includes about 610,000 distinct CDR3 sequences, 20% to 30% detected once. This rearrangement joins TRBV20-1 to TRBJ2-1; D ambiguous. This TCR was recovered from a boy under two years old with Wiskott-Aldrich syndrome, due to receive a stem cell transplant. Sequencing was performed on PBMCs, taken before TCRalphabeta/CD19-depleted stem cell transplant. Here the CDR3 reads CSARDGANEQFF. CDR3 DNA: TGCAGTGCTAGAGATGGCGCCAATGAGCAGTTCTTC.